Listed below are T cell receptor beta chains from one sample, sequenced in a study of response to subunit inactivated influenza vaccine. MiXCR, applied by TCRdb to the RT-PCR reads, yields one record per CDR3 protein. Of about 540,000 distinct CDR3 sequences listed, 20% to 25% are singletons. These data were likewise used in another study, on T cells expressing NK-cell markers.

Material: CD4+ T cells sorted from PBMCs, obtained less than 13 days after vaccination. These receptors were taken from a man over 45 who received an inactivated influenza vaccine. The CDR3 runs from the conserved cysteine through the conserved F or W. Fields, in order: V gene, J gene, clone size, D gene, CDR3 protein, CDR3 DNA. The D gene is left open where the match is weak. The size field is filled for only some rows; it gives once, few, many or a size class.

V gene: TRBV5-1
J gene: TRBJ1-2
clone size: .
D gene: .
CDR3 protein: CASSLEDSLYGYTF
CDR3 DNA: TGCGCCAGCAGCTTGGAGGACAGCCTCTATGGCTACACCTTC

V gene: TRBV10-3
J gene: TRBJ2-2
clone size: .
D gene: .
CDR3 protein: CAISRREDTGELFF
CDR3 DNA: TGTGCCATCAGTAGGCGTGAGGACACCGGGGAGCTGTTTTTT

V gene: TRBV7-2
J gene: TRBJ2-2
clone size: .
D gene: TRBD1
CDR3 protein: CASSLGTATGELFF
CDR3 DNA: TGTGCCAGCAGCCTTGGGACAGCAACCGGGGAGCTGTTTTTT

V gene: TRBV10-3
J gene: TRBJ2-1
clone size: .
D gene: TRBD2
CDR3 protein: CAISVTSDEQFF
CDR3 DNA: TGTGCCATCAGTGTGACTAGCGATGAGCAGTTCTTC

V gene: TRBV10-3
J gene: TRBJ2-1
clone size: .
D gene: TRBD2
CDR3 protein: CAISELSGGYKEQFF
CDR3 DNA: TGTGCCATCAGTGAGCTTAGCGGGGGCTACAAAGAGCAGTTCTTC

V gene: TRBV27
J gene: TRBJ2-3
clone size: .
D gene: TRBD2
CDR3 protein: CASSLSRGRAYTQYF
CDR3 DNA: TGTGCCAGCAGTTTATCTCGCGGGAGGGCATATACGCAGTATTTT

V gene: TRBV29-1
J gene: TRBJ2-1
clone size: .
D gene: TRBD1
CDR3 protein: CSGQGVYNEQFF
CDR3 DNA: TGCAGCGGACAGGGGGTCTACAATGAGCAGTTCTTC

V gene: TRBV18
J gene: TRBJ2-1
clone size: .
D gene: .
CDR3 protein: CASSPGGPYNEQFF
CDR3 DNA: TGTGCCAGCTCACCAGGGGGCCCCTACAATGAGCAGTTCTTC

V gene: TRBV5-1
J gene: TRBJ2-5
clone size: many
D gene: .
CDR3 protein: CASRAQETQYF
CDR3 DNA: TGTGCCAGCAGGGCCCAAGAGACCCAGTACTTC

V gene: TRBV6-2/TRBV6-3
J gene: TRBJ1-6
clone size: few
D gene: TRBD1
CDR3 protein: CASSYSDRANSPLHF
CDR3 DNA: TGTGCCAGCAGTTACTCGGACAGGGCCAATTCACCCCTCCACTTT

V gene: TRBV29-1
J gene: TRBJ1-1
clone size: .
D gene: .
CDR3 protein: CSAGSLNTEAFF
CDR3 DNA: TGCAGCGCAGGGTCTTTGAACACTGAAGCTTTCTTT

V gene: TRBV7-9
J gene: TRBJ2-5
clone size: .
D gene: TRBD2
CDR3 protein: CASSSQRGRPKETQYF
CDR3 DNA: TGTGCCAGCAGCTCCCAGCGGGGAAGGCCCAAAGAGACCCAGTACTTC

V gene: TRBV12-3/TRBV12-4
J gene: TRBJ2-7
clone size: .
D gene: TRBD1
CDR3 protein: CATRPGGYEQYF
CDR3 DNA: TGTGCCACCAGACCAGGGGGTTACGAGCAGTACTTC

V gene: TRBV6-2/TRBV6-3
J gene: TRBJ2-7
clone size: .
D gene: TRBD2
CDR3 protein: CASSYFGTSGIYEQYF
CDR3 DNA: TGTGCCAGCAGTTACTTTGGGACTAGCGGGATCTACGAGCAGTACTTC